This T cell receptor (beta chain) was captured by sequencing in a study of CD8 T cells in Susac syndrome. V dropped 5 bases and J dropped 3 bases, with 10 bases sitting between them. CDR1 is SGHRS, CDR2 YFSETQ, per germline. The CDR3 contains 13 residues. RNA in amounts of about 0.5 to 1 ug was reverse transcribed with random hexamers. TCRdb fed the immunoSEQ multiplex PCR reads into MiXCR, producing one record per CDR3 protein. Of 100,000 to 150,000 distinct CDR3 sequences in the sample, about 95% were seen once. This chain links TRBV5-1 with TRBJ2-3; D unresolved. This receptor was taken from a human donor in good health. Sequencing was carried out using CD4+ T cells from PBMCs. The CDR3 DNA sequence: TGCGCCAGCAGGGCTAGTGGTACAGATACGCAGTATTTT. It is translated as CASRASGTDTQYF.